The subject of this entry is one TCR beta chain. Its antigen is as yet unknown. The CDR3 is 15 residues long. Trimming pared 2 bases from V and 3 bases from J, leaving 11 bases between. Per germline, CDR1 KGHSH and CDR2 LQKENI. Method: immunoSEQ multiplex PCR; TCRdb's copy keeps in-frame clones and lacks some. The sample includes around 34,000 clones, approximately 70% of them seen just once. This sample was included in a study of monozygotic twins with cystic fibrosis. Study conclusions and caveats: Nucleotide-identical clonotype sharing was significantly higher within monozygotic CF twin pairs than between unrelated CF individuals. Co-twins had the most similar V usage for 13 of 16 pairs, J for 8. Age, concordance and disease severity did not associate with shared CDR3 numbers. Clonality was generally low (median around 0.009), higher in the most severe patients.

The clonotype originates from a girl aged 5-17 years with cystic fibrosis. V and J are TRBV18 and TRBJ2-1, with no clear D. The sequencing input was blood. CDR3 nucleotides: TGTGCCAGCTCACCAATAGTACCACACTACAATGAGCAGTTCTTC. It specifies CASSPIVPHYNEQFF.